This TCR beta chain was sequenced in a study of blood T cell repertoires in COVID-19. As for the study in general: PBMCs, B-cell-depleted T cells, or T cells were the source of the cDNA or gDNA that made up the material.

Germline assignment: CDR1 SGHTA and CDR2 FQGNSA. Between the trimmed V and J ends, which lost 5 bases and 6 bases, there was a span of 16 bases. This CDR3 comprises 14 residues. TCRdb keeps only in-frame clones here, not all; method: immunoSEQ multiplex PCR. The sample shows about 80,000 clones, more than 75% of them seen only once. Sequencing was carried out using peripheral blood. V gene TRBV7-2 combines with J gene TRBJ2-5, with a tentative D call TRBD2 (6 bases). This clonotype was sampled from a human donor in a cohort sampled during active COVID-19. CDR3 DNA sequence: TGTGCCAGCAGCCCCCGGGGGACCCCAAAGACCCAGTACTTC. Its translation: CASSPRGTPKTQYF.